The table lists the clone carrying this TCR beta chain with a count of one. Profiling relied on immunoSEQ multiplex PCR, and the TCRdb table lists in-frame clones only, not all of them. The table has about 130,000 clones, 70% to 90% seen once. V lost 3 bases, J lost 4 bases, and 3 bases stayed unmatched. The germline V gene has CDR1 KGHSH and CDR2 LQKENI. The CDR3 length is 15 residues. This record belongs to a study of radiation and T cells in renal cell carcinoma. Time point given: baseline pretreatment blood. Treatment described: 15 Gy SBRT to primary tumor, nephrectomy 4 weeks later. V is TRBV18 and J is TRBJ1-2; 12 bases fit TRBD1. This receptor was identified in a woman aged 50 to 65 with renal cell carcinoma. Sequenced here: blood, sampled from a patient whose treatment included radiotherapy and nephrectomy. DNA of the CDR3: TGTGCCAGCTCACCCGGGACAGGGGGCGTCTATGGCTACACCTTC. Translating it yields CASSPGTGGVYGYTF.